This passage covers 8 T cell receptor beta chains from one sample sequenced in a study of blood T cell repertoires in COVID-19. The data were produced by immunoSEQ multiplex PCR, yet TCRdb's version contains in-frame clones alone and is incomplete. This table has approximately 150,000 clones, roughly 84% appearing once. Specimen: peripheral blood. Every receptor here comes from a woman aged 45-65 years with COVID-19, enrolled during active disease.

This chain connects TRBV6-5 to TRBJ1-4; D gene uncertain. V lost 6 bases, J lost 4 bases, and 12 bases lay in between. Germline V CDR1 and CDR2: MNHEY, SVGAGI. CDR3 length equals 14 residues. In DNA, the CDR3 is TGTGCCAGCAGCGGACGGAGGATTAATGAAAAACTGTTTTTT. It codes for CASSGRRINEKLFF.

The chain links TRBV6-5 to TRBJ1-5, with 7 bases identical to TRBD1. The germline V gene has CDR1 MNHEY and CDR2 SVGAGI. V dropped 6 bases and J dropped 3; count of bases not matched to a gene: 8. The CDR3 has 15 residues. The CDR3 loop is CASSDDREVNQPQHF. The CDR3 bases are TGTGCCAGCAGCGATGACAGGGAAGTCAATCAGCCCCAGCATTTT.

The rearrangement joins TRBV5-6 to TRBJ1-6, with D possibly being TRBD1 (5 bases). The CDR3 runs to 14 residues. Germline lookup yields CDR1 SGHDT and CDR2 YYEEEE. Trimming pared 0 bases from V and 5 bases from J, leaving 6 bases between. The CDR3 nucleotides read TGTGCCAGCAGCTTGGGACAGAATAATTCACCCCTCCACTTT. Its protein product is CASSLGQNNSPLHF.

V is TRBV11-3 and J is TRBJ2-5, with TRBD1 matching 7 bases. The CDR3 extends over 14 amino acids. Per the germline V gene, CDR1 is SGHNT and CDR2 is YENEEA. V shed 1 base and J 3 bases; nucleotides not matched to a gene: 2. The CDR3 spells CASSLVGTEETQYF. CDR3 DNA: TGTGCCAGCAGCTTAGTTGGGACAGAAGAGACCCAGTACTTC.

J is TRBJ1-1 and V is TRBV19; D is perhaps TRBD1 (6 bases). This CDR3 is 14 amino acids long. Germline CDR1 reads LNHDA; CDR2 reads SQIVND (reference sequence). Trimming removed 3 bases at V and 2 bases at J, with 10 bases between. The CDR3 DNA follows: TGTGCCAGTAGTATGTGGACAGAAAACACTGAAGCTTTCTTT. It translates to CASSMWTENTEAFF.

The rearrangement uses TRBV21-1 and TRBJ1-2. TRBV21-1 is given as a pseudogene. The CDR3 sequence is 14 residues long. CDR3 sequence reads: CASTRGGPSYGYTF. The CDR3 DNA is TGTGCCAGCACGCGGGGGGGGCCCTCCTATGGCTACACCTTC.

For this clone: This sample includes further DNA sequences coding for the same CDR3. The chain uses TRBV30 and TRBJ1-6, with unresolved D. The CDR3 runs 17 residues. Per germline, CDR1 GTSNPN and CDR2 SVGIG (reference sequence). The ends were cut back, 0 bases at V and 0 bases at J, with 12 bases in the middle. CDR3: CAWSVLGQSSYNSPLHF. In DNA, the CDR3 is TGTGCCTGGAGTGTACTAGGGCAAAGCTCCTATAATTCACCCCTCCACTTT.

The chain uses TRBV30 and TRBJ1-5, with a possible D match to TRBD1 (6 bases). The CDR3 runs to 15 residues. Trimming removed 4 bases from V and 0 bases from J, with 13 bases in between. Germline V gene lookup returns CDR1 GTSNPN and CDR2 SVGIG (reference sequence). The CDR3 sequence is CAWTSTGFSNQPQHF. DNA for the CDR3: TGTGCCTGGACCTCGACAGGATTTAGCAATCAGCCCCAGCATTTT.